The entry that follows covers one T cell receptor (beta chain) sequence. These data belong to a study of naive and memory T cell subsets. Four PCR rounds used nested alpha and beta constant region primers plus the SP2 primer. TCRdb fed the 5' RACE reads into MiXCR, producing one record per CDR3 protein. The sample includes some 60,000 distinct CDR3 sequences, approximately 8% seen only once; the top ten take about 19%. An oligonucleotide containing a UMI was ligated to the 3' end of TCR cDNA. The V and J ends lost 9 bases and 1 base, in that order; junction bases with no gene match: 4. The CDR3 runs to 13 residues. Germline CDR1 and CDR2: LNHDA and SQIVND (reference sequence).

This clonotype was sampled from a female donor in good health. The V gene is TRBV19, the J gene TRBJ2-5; TRBD1 matches 8 bases. As DNA, the CDR3 is TGTGCCAGCTCCCAGGGGGCCCAAGAGACCCAGTACTTC. It translates to CASSQGAQETQYF. Drawing the rest from reference TRBV19 and TRBJ2-5, the complete variable domain is DGGITQSPKYLFRKEGQNVTLSCEQNLNHDAMYWYRQDPGQGLRLIYYSQIVNDFQKGDIAEGYSVSREKKESFPLTVTSAQKNPTAFYLCASSQGAQETQYFGPGTRLLVL.